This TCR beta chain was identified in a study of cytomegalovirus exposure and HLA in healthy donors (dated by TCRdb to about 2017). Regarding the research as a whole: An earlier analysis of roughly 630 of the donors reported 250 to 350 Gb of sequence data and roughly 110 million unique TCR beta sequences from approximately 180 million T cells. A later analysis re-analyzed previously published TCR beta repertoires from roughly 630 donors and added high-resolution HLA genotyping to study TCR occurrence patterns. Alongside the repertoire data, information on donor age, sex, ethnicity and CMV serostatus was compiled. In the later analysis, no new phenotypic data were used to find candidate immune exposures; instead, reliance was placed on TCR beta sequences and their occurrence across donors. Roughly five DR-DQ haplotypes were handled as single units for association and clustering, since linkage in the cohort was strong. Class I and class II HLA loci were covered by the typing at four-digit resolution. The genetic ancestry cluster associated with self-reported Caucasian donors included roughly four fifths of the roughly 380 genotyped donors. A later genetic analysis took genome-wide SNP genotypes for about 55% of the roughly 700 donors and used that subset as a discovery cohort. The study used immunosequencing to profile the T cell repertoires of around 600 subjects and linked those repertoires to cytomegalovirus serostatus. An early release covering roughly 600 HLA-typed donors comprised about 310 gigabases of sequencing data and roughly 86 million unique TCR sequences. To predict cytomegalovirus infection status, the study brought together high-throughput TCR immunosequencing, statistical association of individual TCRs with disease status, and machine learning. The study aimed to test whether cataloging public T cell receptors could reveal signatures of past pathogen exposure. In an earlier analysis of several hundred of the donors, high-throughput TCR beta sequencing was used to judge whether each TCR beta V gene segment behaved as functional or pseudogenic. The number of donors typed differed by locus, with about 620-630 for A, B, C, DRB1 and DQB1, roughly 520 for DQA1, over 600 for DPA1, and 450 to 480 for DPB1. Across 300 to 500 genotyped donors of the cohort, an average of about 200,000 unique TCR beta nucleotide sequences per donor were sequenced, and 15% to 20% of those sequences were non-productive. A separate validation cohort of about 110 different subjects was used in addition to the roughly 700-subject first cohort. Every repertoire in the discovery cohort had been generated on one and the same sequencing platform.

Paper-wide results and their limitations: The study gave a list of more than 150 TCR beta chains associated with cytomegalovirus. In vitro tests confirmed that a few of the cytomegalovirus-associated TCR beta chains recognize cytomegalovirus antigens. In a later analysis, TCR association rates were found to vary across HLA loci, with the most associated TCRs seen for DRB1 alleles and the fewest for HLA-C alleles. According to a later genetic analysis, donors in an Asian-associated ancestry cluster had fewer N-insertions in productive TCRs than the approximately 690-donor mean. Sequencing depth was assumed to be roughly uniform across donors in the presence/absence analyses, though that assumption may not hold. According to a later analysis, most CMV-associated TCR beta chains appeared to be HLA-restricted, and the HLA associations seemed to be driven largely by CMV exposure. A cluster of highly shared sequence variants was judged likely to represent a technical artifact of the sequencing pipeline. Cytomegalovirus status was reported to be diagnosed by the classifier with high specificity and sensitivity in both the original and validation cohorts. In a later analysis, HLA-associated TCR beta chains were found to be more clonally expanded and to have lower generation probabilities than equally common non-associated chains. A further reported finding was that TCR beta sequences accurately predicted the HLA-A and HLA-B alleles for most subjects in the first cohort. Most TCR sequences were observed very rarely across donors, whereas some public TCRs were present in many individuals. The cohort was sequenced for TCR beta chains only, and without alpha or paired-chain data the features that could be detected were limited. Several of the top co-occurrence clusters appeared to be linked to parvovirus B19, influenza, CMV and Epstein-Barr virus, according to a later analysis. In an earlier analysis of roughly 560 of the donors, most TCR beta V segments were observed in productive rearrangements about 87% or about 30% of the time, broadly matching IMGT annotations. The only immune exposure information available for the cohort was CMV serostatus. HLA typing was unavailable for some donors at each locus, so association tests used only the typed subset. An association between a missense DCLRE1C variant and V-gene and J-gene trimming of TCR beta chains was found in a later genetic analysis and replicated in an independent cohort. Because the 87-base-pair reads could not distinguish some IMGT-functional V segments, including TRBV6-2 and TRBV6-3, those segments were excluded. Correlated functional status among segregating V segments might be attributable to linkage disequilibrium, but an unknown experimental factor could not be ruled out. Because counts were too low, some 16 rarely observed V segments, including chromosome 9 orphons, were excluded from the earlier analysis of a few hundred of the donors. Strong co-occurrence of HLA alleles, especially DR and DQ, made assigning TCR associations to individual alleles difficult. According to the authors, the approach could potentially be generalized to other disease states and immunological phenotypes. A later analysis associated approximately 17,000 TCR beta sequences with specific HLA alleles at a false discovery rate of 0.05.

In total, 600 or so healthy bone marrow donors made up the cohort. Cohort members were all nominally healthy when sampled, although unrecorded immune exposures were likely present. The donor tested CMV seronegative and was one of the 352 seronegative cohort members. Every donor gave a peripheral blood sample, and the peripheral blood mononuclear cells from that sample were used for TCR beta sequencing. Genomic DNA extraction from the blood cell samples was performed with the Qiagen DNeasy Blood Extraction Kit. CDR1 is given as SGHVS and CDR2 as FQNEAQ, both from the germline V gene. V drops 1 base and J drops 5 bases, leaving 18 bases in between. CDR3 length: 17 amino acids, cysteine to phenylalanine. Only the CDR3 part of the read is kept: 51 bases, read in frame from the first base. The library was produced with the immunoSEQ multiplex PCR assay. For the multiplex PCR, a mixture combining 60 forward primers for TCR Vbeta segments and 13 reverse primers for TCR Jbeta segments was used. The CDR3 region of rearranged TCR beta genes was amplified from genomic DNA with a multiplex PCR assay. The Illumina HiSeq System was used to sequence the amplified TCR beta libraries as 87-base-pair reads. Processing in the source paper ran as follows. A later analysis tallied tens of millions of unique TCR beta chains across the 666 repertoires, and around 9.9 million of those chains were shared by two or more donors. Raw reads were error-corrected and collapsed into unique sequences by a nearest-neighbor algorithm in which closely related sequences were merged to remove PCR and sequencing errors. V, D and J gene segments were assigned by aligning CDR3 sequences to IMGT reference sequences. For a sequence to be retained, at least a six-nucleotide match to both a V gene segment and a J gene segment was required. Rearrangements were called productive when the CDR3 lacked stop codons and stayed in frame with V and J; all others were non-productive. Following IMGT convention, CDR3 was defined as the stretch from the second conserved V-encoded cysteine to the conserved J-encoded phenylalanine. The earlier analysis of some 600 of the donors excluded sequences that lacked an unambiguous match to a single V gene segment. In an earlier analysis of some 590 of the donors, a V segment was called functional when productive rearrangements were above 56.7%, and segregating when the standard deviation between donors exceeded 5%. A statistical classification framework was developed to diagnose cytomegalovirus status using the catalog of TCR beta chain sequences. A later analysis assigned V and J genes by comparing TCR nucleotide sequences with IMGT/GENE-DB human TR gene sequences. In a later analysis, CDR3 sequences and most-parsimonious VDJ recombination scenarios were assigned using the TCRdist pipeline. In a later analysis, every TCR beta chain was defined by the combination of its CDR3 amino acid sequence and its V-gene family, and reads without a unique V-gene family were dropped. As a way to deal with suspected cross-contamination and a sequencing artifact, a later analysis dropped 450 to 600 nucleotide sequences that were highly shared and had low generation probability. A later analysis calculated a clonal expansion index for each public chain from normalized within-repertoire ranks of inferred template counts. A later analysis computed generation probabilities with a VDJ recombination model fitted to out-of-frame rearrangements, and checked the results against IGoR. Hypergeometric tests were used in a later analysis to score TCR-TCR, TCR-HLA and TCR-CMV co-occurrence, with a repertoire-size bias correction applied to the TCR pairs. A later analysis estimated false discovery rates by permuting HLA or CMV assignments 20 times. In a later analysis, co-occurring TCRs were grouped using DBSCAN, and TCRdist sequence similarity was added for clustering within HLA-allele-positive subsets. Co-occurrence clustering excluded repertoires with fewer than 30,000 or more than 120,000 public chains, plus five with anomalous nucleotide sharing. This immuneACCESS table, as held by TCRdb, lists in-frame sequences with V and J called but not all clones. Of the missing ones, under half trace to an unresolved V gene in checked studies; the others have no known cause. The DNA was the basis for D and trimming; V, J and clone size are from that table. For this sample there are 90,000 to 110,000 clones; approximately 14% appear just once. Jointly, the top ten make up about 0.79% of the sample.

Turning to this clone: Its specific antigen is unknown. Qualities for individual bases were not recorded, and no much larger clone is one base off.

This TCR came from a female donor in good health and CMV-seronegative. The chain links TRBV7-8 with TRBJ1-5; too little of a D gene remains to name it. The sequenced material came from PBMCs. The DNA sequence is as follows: TGTGCCAGCAGCTTAGATCGAACCGGGGAAAGATATCAGCCCCAGCATTTT. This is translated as CASSLDRTGERYQPQHF.